This T cell receptor beta chain was sequenced during a study of blood T cells in healthy people across ages. Study-wide results and limits: Significant beta diversity loss was already apparent by age about 39, declining roughly linearly.

On this clonotype: What it binds is unknown.

Combining a sample-barcoded 5' primer with a J-beta primer mix, a second PCR ran for about 7 to 12 cycles. Each CDR3 protein is one row after TCRdb ran MiXCR on the 5' RACE reads. Among around 1,000,000 distinct CDR3 sequences listed, 35% to 40% were seen once. Germline values: CDR1 DFQATT, CDR2 SNEGSKA (reference sequence). V was cut by 6 bases and J by 2 bases, with 19 bases left in between. This CDR3 comprises 15 residues. The receptor's source is a young man in good health. V gene TRBV20-1 combines with J gene TRBJ1-1; tentatively, D is TRBD1 (5 bases). Specimen: blood. This CDR3 reads CSASPPHGGNTEAFF. The CDR3, as DNA: TGCAGTGCAAGTCCCCCCCACGGGGGAAACACTGAAGCTTTCTTT.